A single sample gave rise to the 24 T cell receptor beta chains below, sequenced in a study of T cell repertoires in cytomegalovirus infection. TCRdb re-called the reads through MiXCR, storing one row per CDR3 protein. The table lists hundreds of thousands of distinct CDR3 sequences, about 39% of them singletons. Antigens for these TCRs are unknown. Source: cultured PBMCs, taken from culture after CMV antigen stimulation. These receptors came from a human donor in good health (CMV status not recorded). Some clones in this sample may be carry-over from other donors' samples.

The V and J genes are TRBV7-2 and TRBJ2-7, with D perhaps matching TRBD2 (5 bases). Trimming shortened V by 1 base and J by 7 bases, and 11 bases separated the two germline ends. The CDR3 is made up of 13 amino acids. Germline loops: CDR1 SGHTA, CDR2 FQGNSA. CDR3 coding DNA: TGTGCCAGCAGCTTAGATCGGGGTGGGGAGCAGTACTTC. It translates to CASSLDRGGEQYF.

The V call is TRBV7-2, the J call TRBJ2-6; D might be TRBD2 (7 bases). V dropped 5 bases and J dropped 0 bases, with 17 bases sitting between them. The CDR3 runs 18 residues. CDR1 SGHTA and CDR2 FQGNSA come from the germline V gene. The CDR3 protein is CASSPRGGGSSGANVLTF. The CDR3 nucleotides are TGTGCCAGCAGCCCCCGAGGGGGGGGGTCCTCTGGGGCCAACGTCCTGACTTTC.

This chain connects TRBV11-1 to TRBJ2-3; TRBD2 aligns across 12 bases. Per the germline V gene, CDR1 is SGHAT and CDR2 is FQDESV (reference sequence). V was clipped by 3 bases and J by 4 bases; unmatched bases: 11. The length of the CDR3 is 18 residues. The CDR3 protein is CASSFPKRLAGGPDTQYF. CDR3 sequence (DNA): TGTGCCAGCAGCTTTCCTAAGCGGCTAGCGGGGGGGCCAGATACGCAGTATTTT. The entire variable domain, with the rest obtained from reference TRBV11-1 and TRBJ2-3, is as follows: EAEVAQSPRYKITEKSQAVAFWCDPISGHATLYWYRQILGQGPELLVQFQDESVVDDSQLPKDRFSAERLKGVDSTLKIQPAELGDSAMYLCASSFPKRLAGGPDTQYFGPGTRLTVL.

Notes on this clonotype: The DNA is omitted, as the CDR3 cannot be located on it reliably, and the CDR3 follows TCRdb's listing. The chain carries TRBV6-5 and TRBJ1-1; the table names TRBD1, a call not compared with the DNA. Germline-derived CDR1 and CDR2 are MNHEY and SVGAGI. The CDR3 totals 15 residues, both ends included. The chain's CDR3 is CASSSSGAVVTEAFF.

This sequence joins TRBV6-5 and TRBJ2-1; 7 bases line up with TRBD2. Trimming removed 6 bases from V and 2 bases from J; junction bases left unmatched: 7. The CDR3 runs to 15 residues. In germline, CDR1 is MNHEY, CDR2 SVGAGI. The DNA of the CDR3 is TGTGCCAGCAGCCCTCATCTAGCGGCCTACAATGAGCAGTTCTTC. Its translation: CASSPHLAAYNEQFF.

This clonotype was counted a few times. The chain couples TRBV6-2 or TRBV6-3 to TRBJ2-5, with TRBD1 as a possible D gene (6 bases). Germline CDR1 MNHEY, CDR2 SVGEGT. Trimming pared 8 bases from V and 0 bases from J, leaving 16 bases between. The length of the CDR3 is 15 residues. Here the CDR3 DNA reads TGTGCCAGCCAGAGGTGGACAGCAGACCAAGAGACCCAGTACTTC. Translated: CASQRWTADQETQYF.

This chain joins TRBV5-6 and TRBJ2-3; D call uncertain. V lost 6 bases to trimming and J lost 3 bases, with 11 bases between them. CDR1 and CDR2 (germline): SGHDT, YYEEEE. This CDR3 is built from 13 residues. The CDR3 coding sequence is TGTGCCAGCACCCTACGAGGAACAGATACGCAGTATTTT. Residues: CASTLRGTDTQYF.

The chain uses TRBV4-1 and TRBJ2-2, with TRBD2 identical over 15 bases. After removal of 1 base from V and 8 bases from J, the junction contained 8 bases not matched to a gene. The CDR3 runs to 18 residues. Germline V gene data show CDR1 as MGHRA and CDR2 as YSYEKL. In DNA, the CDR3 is TGCGCCAGCAGCCAAGGAGGACTAGCGGGAGGGGAAGGGGGGGAGCTGTTTTTT. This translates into CASSQGGLAGGEGGELFF.

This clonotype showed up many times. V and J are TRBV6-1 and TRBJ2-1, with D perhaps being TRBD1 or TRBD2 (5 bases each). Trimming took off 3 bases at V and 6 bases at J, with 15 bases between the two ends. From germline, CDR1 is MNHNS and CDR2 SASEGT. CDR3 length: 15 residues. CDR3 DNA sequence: TGTGCCAGCAGTGACGGGGCAGTCCTGATCAATGAGCAGTTCTTC. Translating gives CASSDGAVLINEQFF.

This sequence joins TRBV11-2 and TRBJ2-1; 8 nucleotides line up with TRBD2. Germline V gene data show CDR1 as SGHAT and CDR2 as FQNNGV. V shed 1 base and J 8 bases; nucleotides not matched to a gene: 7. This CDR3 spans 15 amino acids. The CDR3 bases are TGTGCCAGCAGCTTAGCTGGGGCGGGGGGCCATGAGCAGTTCTTC. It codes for CASSLAGAGGHEQFF.

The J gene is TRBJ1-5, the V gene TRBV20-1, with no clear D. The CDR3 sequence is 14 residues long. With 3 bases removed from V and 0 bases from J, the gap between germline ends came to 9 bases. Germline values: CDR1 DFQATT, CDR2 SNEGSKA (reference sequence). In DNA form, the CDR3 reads TGCAGTGCTAGGAGGCGAGATAGCAATCAGCCCCAGCATTTT. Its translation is CSARRRDSNQPQHF.

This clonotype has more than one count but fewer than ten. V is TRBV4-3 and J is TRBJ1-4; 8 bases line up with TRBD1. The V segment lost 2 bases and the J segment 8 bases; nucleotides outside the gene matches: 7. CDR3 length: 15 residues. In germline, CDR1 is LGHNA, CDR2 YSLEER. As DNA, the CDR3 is TGCGCCAGCAGCCAATACAGGGGGACGGGCGAAAAACTGTTTTTT. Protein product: CASSQYRGTGEKLFF.

Here the CDR3 reads CASSQGTSGYYEQYF. CDR3 in DNA: TGCGCCAGCAGCCAAGGCACTAGCGGATATTACGAGCAGTACTTC. V gene TRBV4-3 combines with J gene TRBJ2-7; 8 nucleotides match TRBD2. From germline, CDR1 is LGHNA and CDR2 YSLEER. V trimming: 1 base; J trimming: 4 bases; junction bases outside the gene matches: 6. CDR3 size: 15 residues.

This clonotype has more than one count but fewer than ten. The CDR3 spells CASSILRGGTDTQYF. The CDR3 nucleotides are TGTGCCAGTAGTATCCTCAGGGGGGGCACAGATACGCAGTATTTT. The chain combines TRBV19 with TRBJ2-3, with D perhaps TRBD1 (7 bases). The germline V gene has CDR1 LNHDA and CDR2 SQIVND (reference sequence). The CDR3 runs to 15 residues. V lost 3 bases to trimming and J lost 1 base, with 11 bases between them.

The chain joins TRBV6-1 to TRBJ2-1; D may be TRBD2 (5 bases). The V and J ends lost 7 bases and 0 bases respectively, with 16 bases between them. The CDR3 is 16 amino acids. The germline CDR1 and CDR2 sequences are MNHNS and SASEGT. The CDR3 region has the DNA TGTGCCAGCACCCAAAAGAGGGCGAGCTCCTACAATGAGCAGTTCTTC. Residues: CASTQKRASSYNEQFF.

CDR3 loop: CAWSPSVFNNEQFF. For the CDR3, the DNA is TGTGCCTGGAGTCCTAGCGTGTTCAACAATGAGCAGTTCTTC. The chain is built from TRBV30 and TRBJ2-1; D possibly corresponds to TRBD2 (6 bases). Looked up from germline, CDR1 is GTSNPN and CDR2 is SVGIG (reference sequence). The CDR3 runs 14 residues. Trimming took off 2 bases at V and 5 bases at J, with 13 bases between the two ends.

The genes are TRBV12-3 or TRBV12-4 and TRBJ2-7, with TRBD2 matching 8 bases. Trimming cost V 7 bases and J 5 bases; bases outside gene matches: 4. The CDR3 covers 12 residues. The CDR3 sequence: CASNRAGDEQYF. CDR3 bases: TGTGCCAGCAACAGAGCGGGGGACGAGCAGTACTTC.

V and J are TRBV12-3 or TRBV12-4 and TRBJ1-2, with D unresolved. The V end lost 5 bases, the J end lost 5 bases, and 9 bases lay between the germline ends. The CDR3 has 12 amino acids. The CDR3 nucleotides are TGTGCCAGCAGTCTTGCCTTATATGGCTACACCTTC. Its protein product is CASSLALYGYTF.

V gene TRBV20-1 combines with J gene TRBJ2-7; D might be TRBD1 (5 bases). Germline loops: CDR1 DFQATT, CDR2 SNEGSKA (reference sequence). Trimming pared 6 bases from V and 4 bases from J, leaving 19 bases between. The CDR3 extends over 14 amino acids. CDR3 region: CSAVLLQGSYEQYF. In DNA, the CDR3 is TGCAGTGCCGTACTCCTCCAGGGATCTTACGAGCAGTACTTC.

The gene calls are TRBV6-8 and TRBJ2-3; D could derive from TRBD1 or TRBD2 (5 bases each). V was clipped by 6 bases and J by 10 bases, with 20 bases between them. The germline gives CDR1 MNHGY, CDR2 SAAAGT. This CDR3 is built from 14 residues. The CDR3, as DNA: TGTGCCAGCAGGAGGGGTGCCTCCCTGCGGGCGCAGTATTTT. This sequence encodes CASRRGASLRAQYF.

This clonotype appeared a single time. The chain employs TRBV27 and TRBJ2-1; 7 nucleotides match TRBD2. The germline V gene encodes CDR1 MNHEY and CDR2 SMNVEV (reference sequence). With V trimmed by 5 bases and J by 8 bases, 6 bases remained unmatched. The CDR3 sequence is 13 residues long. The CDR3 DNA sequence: TGTGCCAGCAGTCTCCCTCTAGCGGATGAGCAGTTCTTC. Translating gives CASSLPLADEQFF.

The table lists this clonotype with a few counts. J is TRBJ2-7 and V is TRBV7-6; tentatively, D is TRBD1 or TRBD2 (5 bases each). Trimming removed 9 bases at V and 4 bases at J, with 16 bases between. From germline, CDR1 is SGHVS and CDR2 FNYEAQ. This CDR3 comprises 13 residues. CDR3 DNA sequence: TGTGCCAGTGGTACGGGGCACGGTTACGAGCAGTACTTC. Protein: CASGTGHGYEQYF.

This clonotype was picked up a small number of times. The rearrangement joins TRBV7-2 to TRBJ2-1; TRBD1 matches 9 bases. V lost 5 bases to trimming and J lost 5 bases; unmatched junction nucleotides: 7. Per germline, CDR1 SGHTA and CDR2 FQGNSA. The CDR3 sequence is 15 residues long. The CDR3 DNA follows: TGTGCCAGCAGCCTACCGGGACAGGGCGACAATGAGCAGTTCTTC. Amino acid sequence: CASSLPGQGDNEQFF. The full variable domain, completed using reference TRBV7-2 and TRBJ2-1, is GAGVSQSPSNKVTEKGKDVELRCDPISGHTALYWYRQSLGQGLEFLIYFQGNSAPDKSGLPSDRFSAERTGGSVSTLTIQRTQQEDSAVYLCASSLPGQGDNEQFFGPGTRLTVL.

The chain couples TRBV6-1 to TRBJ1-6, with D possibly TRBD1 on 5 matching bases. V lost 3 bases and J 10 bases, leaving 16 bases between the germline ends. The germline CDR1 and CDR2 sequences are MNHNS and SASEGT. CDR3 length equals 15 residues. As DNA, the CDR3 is TGTGCCAGCAGTGAGGTTGTCCTCGGGGCCTCACCCCTCCACTTT. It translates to CASSEVVLGASPLHF.